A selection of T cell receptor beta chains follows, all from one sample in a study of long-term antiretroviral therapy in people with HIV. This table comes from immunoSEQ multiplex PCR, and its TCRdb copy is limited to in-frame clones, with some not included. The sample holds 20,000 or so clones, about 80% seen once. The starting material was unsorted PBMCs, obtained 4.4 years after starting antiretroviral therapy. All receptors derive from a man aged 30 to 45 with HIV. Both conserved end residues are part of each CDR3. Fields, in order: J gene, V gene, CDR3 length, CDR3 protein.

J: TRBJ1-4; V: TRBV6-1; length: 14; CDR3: CASSGGRGNEKLFF
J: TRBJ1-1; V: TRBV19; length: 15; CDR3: CASSLRQEVATEAFF
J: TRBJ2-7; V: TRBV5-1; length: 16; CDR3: CASSHGTSGGPLEQYF
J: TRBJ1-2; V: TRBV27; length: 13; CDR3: CASSLSSRYGYTF
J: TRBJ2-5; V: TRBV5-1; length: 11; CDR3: CASSLQETQYF
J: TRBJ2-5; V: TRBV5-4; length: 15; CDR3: CASSPEGGGQETQYF
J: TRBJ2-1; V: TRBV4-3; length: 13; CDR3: CASSQDSHNEQFF
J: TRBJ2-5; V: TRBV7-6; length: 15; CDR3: CASSPTPGGGETQYF
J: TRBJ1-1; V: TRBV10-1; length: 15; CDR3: CASSGSEGRNTEAFF
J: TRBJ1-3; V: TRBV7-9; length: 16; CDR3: CASSLTTGSSGNTIYF
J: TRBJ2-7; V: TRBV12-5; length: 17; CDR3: CASGLVLNLVSPYEQYF
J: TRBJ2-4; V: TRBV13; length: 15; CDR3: CASSDLSRSKNIQYF
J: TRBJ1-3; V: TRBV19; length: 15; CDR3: CASSIRGGTGNTIYF
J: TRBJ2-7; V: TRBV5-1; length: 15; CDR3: CASSRDARSSYEQYF
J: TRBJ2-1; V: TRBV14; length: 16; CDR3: CASSPGGSGAYNEQFF
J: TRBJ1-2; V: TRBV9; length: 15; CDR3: CASSVGGLGGYGYTF
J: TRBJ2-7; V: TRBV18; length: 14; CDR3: CASSTRTSTYEQYF
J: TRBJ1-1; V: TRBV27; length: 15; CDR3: CASSLFGAENTEAFF
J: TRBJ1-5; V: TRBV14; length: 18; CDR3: CASSQELKDRGFDQPQHF
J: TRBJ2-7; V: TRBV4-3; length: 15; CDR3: CASSQESGQGYEQYF
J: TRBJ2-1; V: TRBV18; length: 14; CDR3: CASSPGTGRDEQFF
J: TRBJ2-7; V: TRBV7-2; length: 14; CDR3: CASILGPSSAEQYF
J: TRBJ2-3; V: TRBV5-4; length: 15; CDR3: CASSLRTSGVSGQYF
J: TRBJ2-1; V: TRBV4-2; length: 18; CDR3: CASSQEPLTSSSYNEQFF
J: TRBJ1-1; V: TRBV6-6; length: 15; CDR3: CASSYSGQGNTEAFF
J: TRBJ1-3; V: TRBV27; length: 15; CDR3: CASSSRDRERNTIYF
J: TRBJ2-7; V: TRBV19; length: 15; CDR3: CASSISSSGSNEQYF
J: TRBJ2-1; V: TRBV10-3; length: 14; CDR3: CAINSGPLSNEQFF
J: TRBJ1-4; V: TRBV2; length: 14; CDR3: CASSDRGAPEKLFF